A single sample is the source of the 21 T cell receptor beta chains below, sequenced in a study of CD8 T cells in ankylosing spondylitis. Study findings and constraints: Roughly eight highly homologous variants made up a TCR beta motif that seemed to typify ankylosing spondylitis blood.

TCRdb reanalysed the 5' RACE reads using MiXCR and keeps one entry per CDR3 protein. There are 250,000 to 350,000 distinct CDR3 sequences in the sample; 8% occur only once, and just over 14% lies in the top ten. These TCRs' antigens remain unknown. Source material: blood, either unsorted or a sorted T cell fraction (not recorded which). The receptors were sampled from a male donor with ankylosing spondylitis.

This chain uses TRBV6-1 with TRBJ1-2; no definite D call. The ends were cut back, 7 bases at V and 2 bases at J, with 11 bases in the middle. CDR1 is MNHNS and CDR2 is SASEGT in the germline V gene. This CDR3 contains 13 residues. The CDR3 DNA sequence: TGTGCCAGCACAACCAGCGAAAACTATGGCTACACCTTC. This gives the protein CASTTSENYGYTF.

This chain connects TRBV27 to TRBJ2-1; 9 bases map to TRBD1. Germline trimming cut 6 bases from V and 6 bases from J; bases unmatched to any gene: 9. The CDR3 runs 15 residues. Germline CDR1 MNHEY, CDR2 SMNVEV (reference sequence). CDR3 sequence (DNA): TGTGCCAGCAGAAGGCGGGACAGGGCCTTCAATGAGCAGTTCTTC. Its translation: CASRRRDRAFNEQFF.

The chain links TRBV5-6 to TRBJ2-5; the D gene is possibly TRBD2 (6 bases). The germline CDR1 and CDR2 sequences are SGHDT and YYEEEE. This CDR3 spans 13 amino acids. The V gene lost 0 bases and the J gene lost 3 bases, with 6 bases spanning the gap. The CDR3 nucleotides are TGTGCCAGCAGCTTGGTAGCGGAAGAGACCCAGTACTTC. Protein: CASSLVAEETQYF.

This chain joins TRBV29-1 and TRBJ2-1, with a possible D match to TRBD2 (6 bases). The CDR3 is made up of 17 amino acids. V lost 2 bases and J lost 7, with 24 bases in between. The germline gives CDR1 SQVTM, CDR2 ANQGSEA. The CDR3 sequence: CSVEWVFGTPKSNEQFF. CDR3 nucleotide sequence: TGCAGCGTTGAATGGGTTTTTGGGACTCCAAAGTCGAATGAGCAGTTCTTC.

This clonotype was seen more than once but under ten times. The J gene is TRBJ1-2, the V gene TRBV5-5; D call uncertain. Trimming took 0 bases from V and 4 from J, leaving 19 bases between them. CDR3 length: 17 amino acids. Per the germline V gene, CDR1 is SGHKS and CDR2 is YYEKEE (reference sequence). In DNA form, the CDR3 reads TGTGCCAGCAGCTTGGTAGCTAGGGCAGGCTCCCTCTATGGCTACACCTTC. It encodes CASSLVARAGSLYGYTF. The entire variable domain, with the rest obtained from reference TRBV5-5 and TRBJ1-2, is as follows: DAGVTQSPTHLIKTRGQQVTLRCSPISGHKSVSWYQQVLGQGPQFIFQYYEKEERGRGNFPDRFSARQFPNYSSELNVNALLLGDSALYLCASSLVARAGSLYGYTFGSGTRLTVV.

This chain uses TRBV20-1 with TRBJ2-1, with D unclear. Per germline, CDR1 DFQATT and CDR2 SNEGSKA (reference sequence). V was trimmed by 3 bases and J by 9 bases, leaving 24 bases between them. The CDR3 consists of 16 residues. As DNA, the CDR3 is TGCAGTGCTAGTCCCTCACCCTTTGGGGTGGCCGTTGAGCAGTTCTTC. It yields the protein CSASPSPFGVAVEQFF.

This chain links TRBV30 with TRBJ2-7; D not certain. The CDR3 spans 13 residues. Germline assignment: CDR1 GTSNPN and CDR2 SVGIG (reference sequence). Trimming left V 0 bases short and J 3 bases short, with 9 bases between. This CDR3 reads CAWSVLIGYEQYF. The CDR3 DNA follows: TGTGCCTGGAGTGTACTGATTGGCTACGAGCAGTACTTC.

V gene TRBV20-1 combines with J gene TRBJ1-5, with D perhaps matching TRBD1 (5 bases). The V and J ends lost 3 bases and 7 bases respectively, with 16 bases between them. Germline-derived CDR1 and CDR2 are DFQATT and SNEGSKA (reference sequence). The CDR3 contains 14 residues. CDR3 nucleotide sequence: TGCAGTGCTAGTGTCCCTGGGGCTGTGCAGCCCCAGCATTTT. Translating it yields CSASVPGAVQPQHF.

This clonotype occurred many times. This chain uses TRBV11-2 with TRBJ2-2; 7 bases align to TRBD2. Germline-derived CDR1 and CDR2 are SGHAT and FQNNGV. J was trimmed by 5 bases and V by 4 bases; bases with no gene match: 7. This CDR3 is 15 amino acids long. The chain's CDR3 is CASSSGAGDTGELFF. For the CDR3, the DNA is TGTGCCAGCAGCTCCGGGGCGGGAGATACCGGGGAGCTGTTTTTT.

V usage is TRBV5-6 and J usage is TRBJ1-1; unclear D gene. Looked up from germline, CDR1 is SGHDT and CDR2 is YYEEEE. This CDR3 comprises 14 residues. V was clipped by 0 bases and J by 6 bases, with 12 bases between them. CDR3 residues: CASSLEGRAAEAFF. The CDR3 region has the DNA TGTGCCAGCAGCTTGGAAGGGAGGGCCGCTGAAGCTTTCTTT.

The V and J genes are TRBV5-1 and TRBJ2-7; possibly TRBD2 for D (6 bases). The germline CDR1 and CDR2 sequences are SGHRS and YFSETQ. CDR3 length equals 14 residues. V shed 0 bases and J shed 5 bases, with 12 bases lying between them. This CDR3 reads CASSLGPSADEQYF. Written as DNA, the CDR3 is TGCGCCAGCAGCTTGGGTCCTAGCGCGGACGAGCAGTACTTC.

This clonotype was seen repeatedly, ten times or more. The gene calls are TRBV28 and TRBJ2-3; weak D call: TRBD2 (6 bases). The V end lost 4 bases, the J end lost 0 bases, and 17 bases lay between the germline ends. Looked up from germline, CDR1 is MDHEN and CDR2 is SYDVKM. The CDR3 totals 17 residues. The CDR3 DNA follows: TGTGCCAGCAGTTCGGGGGACCCCCCGTTCAGCACAGATACGCAGTATTTT. Its translation is CASSSGDPPFSTDTQYF.

Only a few counts were recorded for this clonotype. The chain carries TRBV5-1 and TRBJ2-1; 9 bases align to TRBD2. Germline V CDR1 and CDR2: SGHRS, YFSETQ. The CDR3 totals 15 residues. V gave up 5 bases and J gave up 5 bases; unmatched junction bases: 8. The CDR3 nucleotides are TGCGCCAGCAGTCTCAGCGGGAGGAGCAACAATGAGCAGTTCTTC. Protein sequence: CASSLSGRSNNEQFF.

The CDR3: CSARTPDRSLGGELFF. The DNA for the CDR3 is TGCAGTGCTAGAACCCCGGACAGGTCGCTAGGAGGGGAGCTGTTTTTT. The V gene is TRBV20-1, the J gene TRBJ2-2; 7 positions agree with TRBD1. J gave up 8 bases and V 2 bases, and 14 bases lay outside the gene matches. The V gene's germline CDR1 is DFQATT and CDR2 SNEGSKA (reference sequence). There are 16 residues in the CDR3.

CDR3 in DNA: TGTGCCAGCAGCGTAGGCCCGCTAAGCTCCTACAATGAGCAGTTCTTC. Translation: CASSVGPLSSYNEQFF. This chain uses TRBV9 with TRBJ2-1; D gene ambiguous. Germline loops: CDR1 SGDLS, CDR2 YYNGEE. V was clipped by 0 bases and J by 0 bases, with 10 bases between them. CDR3 size: 16 residues.

The chain uses TRBV11-1 and TRBJ2-1; TRBD1 matches at 7 bases. The trim removed 6 bases at V and 3 bases at J, leaving 8 bases unmatched. Germline-derived CDR1 and CDR2 are SGHAT and FQDESV (reference sequence). This CDR3 is built from 15 residues. CDR3 coding DNA: TGTGCCAGCAGTGAGTGGGGACAGTTCTACAATGAGCAGTTCTTC. It yields the protein CASSEWGQFYNEQFF. Together with reference TRBV11-1 and TRBJ2-1, the CDR3 gives the full variable domain: EAEVAQSPRYKITEKSQAVAFWCDPISGHATLYWYRQILGQGPELLVQFQDESVVDDSQLPKDRFSAERLKGVDSTLKIQPAELGDSAMYLCASSEWGQFYNEQFFGPGTRLTVL.

Ten or more counts support this clonotype. This sequence joins TRBV7-9 and TRBJ2-1; D may correspond to TRBD1 or TRBD2 (5 bases each). The CDR3 sequence is 14 residues long. V lost 3 bases to trimming and J lost 6 bases, with 12 bases between them. Germline lookup yields CDR1 SEHNR and CDR2 FQNEAQ (reference sequence). For the CDR3, the DNA is TGTGCCAGCAGCTTTGGGGGAGTGGCCAATGAGCAGTTCTTC. Encoded protein: CASSFGGVANEQFF.

This chain connects TRBV7-2 to TRBJ2-3, with D uncertain. CDR1 SGHTA and CDR2 FQGNSA come from the germline V gene. This CDR3 region has 12 residues. V lost 5 bases to trimming and J lost 4 bases, with 7 bases between them. DNA for the CDR3: TGTGCCAGCAGCCCCAGCGCAGATACGCAGTATTTT. It translates to CASSPSADTQYF. Combining the CDR3 with reference TRBV7-2 and TRBJ2-3 gives the whole variable domain GAGVSQSPSNKVTEKGKDVELRCDPISGHTALYWYRQSLGQGLEFLIYFQGNSAPDKSGLPSDRFSAERTGGSVSTLTIQRTQQEDSAVYLCASSPSADTQYFGPGTRLTVL.

About this clonotype: At one end the junction does not follow the germline gene, possibly because of a read error. For the CDR3, the DNA is TGTGCCAGCAGCCAAGACAGGACCTCCCACAATGAGCAGTTCTTC. Its protein is CASSQDRTSHNEQFF. V gene TRBV5-4 combines with J gene TRBJ2-1; D possibly corresponds to TRBD1 (6 bases). This CDR3 comprises 15 residues. Germline loops: CDR1 SGHNT, CDR2 YYREEE (reference sequence).

This rearrangement joins TRBV20-1 to TRBJ2-3, with a possible D match to TRBD1 (5 bases). V was shortened by 0 bases and J by 4 bases, with 14 bases between the two germline ends. The CDR3 sequence is 15 residues long. CDR1 is DFQATT and CDR2 is SNEGSKA in the germline V gene (reference sequence). This CDR3 is CSARDWAGRPDTQYF. Here the CDR3 DNA reads TGCAGTGCTAGAGATTGGGCAGGGCGGCCAGATACGCAGTATTTT.

This clonotype has more than one count but fewer than ten. V usage is TRBV4-2 and J usage is TRBJ2-2; D unclear. The CDR3 is made up of 13 amino acids. The germline gives CDR1 LGHNA, CDR2 YNFKEQ. V lost 0 bases and J 9 bases, leaving 8 bases between the germline ends. The CDR3 DNA follows: TGTGCCAGCAGCCAAGATAGCCTTAGGGAGCTGTTTTTT. It codes for CASSQDSLRELFF.